These 8 T cell receptor beta chains were sequenced from one sample in a study of cytomegalovirus exposure and HLA in healthy donors. 13 Jbeta primers and 60 Vbeta primers were used for the PCR. Profiled with immunoSEQ multiplex PCR; TCRdb holds only in-frame clones, not every one. Among about 180,000 clones, about three quarters were seen once, and the ten largest hold roughly 1.5%. Sequenced input: PBMCs. The receptors were gathered from a man between 18 and 29 years old in good health and CMV-seronegative.

This CDR3 reads CASSEQSRGGYTF. Written as DNA, the CDR3 is TGTGCCAGCAGTGAACAGTCTCGGGGTGGCTACACCTTC. The chain employs TRBV2 and TRBJ1-2, with D unresolved. With 2 bases removed from V and 7 bases from J, the gap between germline ends came to 11 bases. Germline V gene sequence: CDR1 SNHLY, CDR2 FYNNEI. This CDR3 comprises 13 residues.

This clone has only a few counts. This chain links TRBV11-2 with TRBJ2-3; D is unresolved. Trimming cost V 1 base and J 1 base, with 9 bases left between them. Germline loops: CDR1 SGHAT, CDR2 FQNNGV. This CDR3 is built from 15 residues. The CDR3 reads CASSLVRAGTDTQYF. The CDR3 nucleotides read TGTGCCAGCAGCTTAGTGCGAGCCGGCACAGATACGCAGTATTTT.

This chain links TRBV6-5 with TRBJ2-3; 10 bases match TRBD2. The V gene's germline CDR1 is MNHEY and CDR2 SVGAGI. CDR3 size: 16 residues. J gave up 6 bases and V 4 bases, and 10 bases lay outside the gene matches. Here the CDR3 DNA reads TGTGCCAGCAGTTTGGGAACTAGCGGGGCCTCGGATACGCAGTATTTT. It codes for CASSLGTSGASDTQYF.

This chain uses TRBV5-1 with TRBJ2-1; 9 bases agree with TRBD1. Per the germline V gene, CDR1 is SGHRS and CDR2 is YFSETQ. The CDR3 totals 17 residues. J was trimmed by 5 bases and V by 0 bases; bases with no gene match: 9. Here the CDR3 DNA reads TGCGCCAGCAGCTTGGCTGCCGTTGGGACAGGGAACAATGAGCAGTTCTTC. It codes for CASSLAAVGTGNNEQFF.

This clone was counted between two and nine times. This rearrangement joins TRBV6-5 to TRBJ2-1; 13 bases are shared with TRBD2. The CDR3 is 15 amino acids. The J segment lost 6 bases and the V segment lost 6 bases, leaving 5 bases of the junction unmatched. Looked up from germline, CDR1 is MNHEY and CDR2 is SVGAGI. The CDR3 nucleotides read TGTGCCAGCAGGAGAACTAGCGGGGGGGCCAATGAGCAGTTCTTC. It codes for CASRRTSGGANEQFF.

This chain links TRBV2 with TRBJ1-1; 7 bases line up with TRBD1. The length of the CDR3 is 14 residues. The germline CDR1 and CDR2 sequences are SNHLY and FYNNEI. The ends lost 5 bases at V and 1 base at J; junction bases unmatched: 4. This CDR3 is CASSIRTGNTEAFF. CDR3 sequence (DNA): TGTGCCAGCAGTATTCGGACAGGGAACACTGAAGCTTTCTTT.

As concerns this clone: The junction departs from the called germline gene at one end, perhaps through a read error. The chain couples TRBV7-9 to TRBJ1-2, with D perhaps TRBD1 (6 bases). Germline V gene lookup returns CDR1 SEHNR and CDR2 FQNEAQ (reference sequence). The CDR3 spans 12 residues. For the CDR3, the DNA is TGTTCCAGCAGCCAAGGGGGCTATGGCTACACCTTC. As protein: CSSSQGGYGYTF.

The J gene is TRBJ2-7, the V gene TRBV30; D not certain. CDR1 is GTSNPN and CDR2 is SVGIG in the germline V gene (reference sequence). With 0 bases removed from V and 2 bases from J, the gap between germline ends came to 8 bases. The CDR3 is 13 residues long. The CDR3 loop reads CAWSVYGAYEQYF. As DNA, the CDR3 is TGTGCCTGGAGTGTATATGGAGCCTACGAGCAGTACTTC. The whole variable domain, remainder taken from reference TRBV30 and TRBJ2-7, is SQTIHQWPATLVQPVGSPLSLECTVEGTSNPNLYWYRQAAGRGLQLLFYSVGIGQISSEVPQNLSASRPQDRQFILSSKKLLLSDSGFYLCAWSVYGAYEQYFGPGTRLTVT.